This is a list of T cell receptor beta chains from one sample in a study of breast tumors, draining lymph nodes, adjacent tissues. TCRdb independently ran MiXCR on the multiplex PCR reads; one entry per CDR3 protein. Of 150,000 to 200,000 distinct CDR3 sequences in the sample, roughly a third were seen once. The sequenced sample consisted of axillary lymph node tissue. These receptors were taken from a female donor with breast cancer. Some clones in this sample may be carry-over from other donors' samples. Each CDR3 is given without its conserved first and last residue.

TRBV3-1 | ASSALFSYDTQY
TRBV7-7 | ASSLGGKVYTQH
TRBV4-2 | ASSHLLDGYT
TRBV12-3/TRBV12-4 | ASSPTPFDTDTQY
TRBV19 | ASSIGGTGVEKLF
TRBV5-6 | ASSSGQGRNQPQH
TRBV7-3 | ASSLRHVGTANEKLF
TRBV9 | ASSVYGGDDNEQF
TRBV27 | ASSPKGPYPYNEQF
TRBV20-1 | SARLQGPNQETQY
TRBV2 | ASSARRGYFEQF
TRBV6-4 | ASRDSNRVTGELF
TRBV20-1 | SARAYSSIETQY
TRBV19 | ATKGGRGNTGELF
TRBV12-3/TRBV12-4 | ASSLGRRGASTNEKLF
TRBV5-1 | ASSLEARSSYEQY
TRBV7-2 | ASSLDQGGNTIY
TRBV10-3 | AISETSGRALANEQF
TRBV27 | ASSLSASLWGYT
TRBV12-3/TRBV12-4 | ASSFGYSPLH
TRBV27 | ASGGPYEQY
TRBV28 | ASSLILAPSQDTQY
TRBV9 | ASSVASTGGDGYT
TRBV5-1 | ASSRGQGIYEQY
TRBV12-3/TRBV12-4 | ASDKTVSSGNTIY
TRBV6-1 | ASSELWDESSYNSPLH
TRBV7-8 | ASSRSPRWTNSWGSYEQY
TRBV20-1 | SADPGGNNSPLH
TRBV5-1 | ASSLAGTGVDTQY
TRBV7-2 | ASSLTSSGRAGETQY
TRBV5-6 | ASSLAPDRGTSPLH
TRBV7-2 | ASSVAGARSDTQY
TRBV6-6 | ASSYSAGGAETQY
TRBV28 | ASGRLAGGVHEQN
TRBV19 | ASSTRTGGSSPLH
TRBV20-1 | SALNQGRNGYT
TRBV20-1 | SARLLAGGKSYEQY
TRBV25-1 | ASSEGGTGIYEQY
TRBV29-1 | SVVGSGQAGATYEQY
TRBV7-9 | ASSFYICSARDKGANYGYT
TRBV12-5 | ASGCTGSSGETQY
TRBV5-4 | ASSLRGPGTINNEQF
TRBV27 | ASSWGLAGHNEQF
TRBV5-1 | ASSFQLTGLSTDTQY
TRBV6-6 | ASKAGGVGNTIY
TRBV7-9 | ASTPRLGGPRTGELF
TRBV14 | ASSRRTSGTENYEQY
TRBV4-1 | ASSPKRLVATEQY
TRBV12-3/TRBV12-4 | ASSFSSGGAGDTQY
TRBV4-2 | ASSPSNVNTGELF
TRBV2 | ASSWGAYEQY